This TCR beta chain was sequenced during a study of read filtering for tumor transcriptome and immune sequencing. The library was built from around 380 ng RNA with molecular barcoded adaptors for alpha/delta and beta/gamma chains. TCRdb analysed the reads with MiXCR anew, one entry per CDR3 protein. The sample carries more than 100,000 distinct CDR3 sequences, approximately 12% recorded once. This clonotype was seen a handful of times. This clonotype originated in a donor at least 40 years old with multiple myeloma. Sample: a population of CD138-negative cells sorted from bone marrow.

The CDR3 protein is CASSLGPISNQPQHF. The CDR3 DNA follows: TGTGCCAGCAGCTTGGGACCGATAAGCAATCAGCCCCAGCATTTT. This rearrangement joins TRBV5-6 to TRBJ1-5; D is unresolved. Germline values: CDR1 SGHDT, CDR2 YYEEEE. V dropped 0 bases and J dropped 1 base, with 8 bases sitting between them. This CDR3 has 15 residues.